The 8 T cell receptor beta chains in this list originate from one sample, sequenced in a study of breast tumors, draining lymph nodes, adjacent tissues. Breast cancer patients provided tissue from their axillary draining lymph nodes. MiXCR was run by TCRdb on the multiplex PCR reads, yielding one entry per CDR3 protein. The sample yields 150,000 to 200,000 distinct CDR3 sequences, 30% to 35% seen once. Sequencing input: axillary lymph node tissue. The receptor set was obtained from a female donor with breast cancer. Some clones in this sample may be carry-over from other donors' samples.

Ten or more counts support this clonotype. This chain links TRBV18 with TRBJ2-2; 8 bases align to TRBD1. This CDR3 has 16 residues. J was trimmed by 7 bases and V by 0 bases; bases with no gene match: 7. Germline CDR1 reads KGHSH; CDR2 reads LQKENI. CDR3 bases: TGTGCCAGCTCACCACCGAAGGACAGGGTGCACGGGGAGCTGTTTTTT. Translating gives CASSPPKDRVHGELFF.

A word on this clonotype: The junction differs from germline at one of its ends, possibly a read error. The gene calls are TRBV19 and TRBJ1-1; unclear D gene. CDR3 length: 12 amino acids. Germline V gene data show CDR1 as LNHDA and CDR2 as SQIVND (reference sequence). In DNA form, the CDR3 reads TGTGCCAGTAGTTCGCACCGGACTGGAGCTTTCTTT. Its protein product is CASSSHRTGAFF.

This clonotype was counted a single time. V usage is TRBV25-1 and J usage is TRBJ2-5, with a possible D match to TRBD2 (5 bases). This CDR3 has 14 amino acids. Germline assignment: CDR1 MGHDK and CDR2 SYGVNS. V gave up 1 base and J gave up 9 bases, with 15 bases separating them. In DNA, the CDR3 is TGTGCCAGCAGTGAATCGGGGATAGGTCAGCCCCAGTACTTC. Amino acids: CASSESGIGQPQYF.

This clonotype was observed at least ten times. This chain connects TRBV7-8 to TRBJ2-1; D unclear. The CDR3 covers 15 residues. Germline V gene sequence: CDR1 SGHVS, CDR2 FQNEAQ. Trimming stripped 4 bases from V and 7 bases from J, with 17 bases between. Here the CDR3 reads CASSYSSRAGNEQFF. The CDR3 DNA is TGTGCCAGCAGCTACTCCAGTCGGGCCGGGAATGAGCAGTTCTTC. Full variable domain (remainder filled in from reference TRBV7-8 and TRBJ2-1): GAGVSQSPRYKVAKRGQDVALRCDPISGHVSLFWYQQALGQGPEFLTYFQNEAQLDKSGLPSDRFFAERPEGSVSTLKIQRTQQEDSAVYLCASSYSSRAGNEQFFGPGTRLTVL.

Many counts were recorded for this clonotype. The chain is built from TRBV6-1 and TRBJ2-3; D is uncertain. The V end lost 1 base, the J end lost 0 bases, and 5 bases lay between the germline ends. The CDR3 sequence is 14 residues long. From germline, CDR1 is MNHNS and CDR2 SASEGT. The CDR3 protein is CASSEGSSTDTQYF. In DNA, the CDR3 is TGTGCCAGCAGTGAAGGATCGAGCACAGATACGCAGTATTTT.

The chain employs TRBV29-1 and TRBJ1-5; the match to TRBD1 covers 10 bases. Germline-derived CDR1 and CDR2 are SQVTM and ANQGSEA. J gave up 1 base and V 8 bases, and 2 bases lay outside the gene matches. The CDR3 contains 13 residues. The CDR3, as DNA: TGCAGCTTGGACAGGGGGAGCAATCAGCCCCAGCATTTT. Translated, it gives CSLDRGSNQPQHF.

This clonotype has just one count. The chain links TRBV6-5 to TRBJ2-2, with a weak D call TRBD1 (5 bases). Germline CDR1 MNHEY, CDR2 SVGAGI. The V end was cut by 4 bases, the J end by 2 bases, with 17 bases between. The length of the CDR3 is 17 residues. The CDR3 loop reads CASSSSPYRTNTGELFF. The CDR3 bases are TGTGCCAGCAGTTCCTCTCCCTACAGGACAAACACCGGGGAGCTGTTTTTT.

This clonotype was observed many times. The chain combines TRBV4-1 with TRBJ2-7, with TRBD1 as a possible D gene (7 bases). Germline CDR1 and CDR2: MGHRA and YSYEKL. The CDR3 extends over 15 amino acids. The V and J ends lost 1 base and 4 bases respectively, with 14 bases between them. This chain's CDR3 is CASSQARGAIYEQYF. The CDR3 region has the DNA TGCGCCAGCAGCCAAGCCAGGGGGGCGATATACGAGCAGTACTTC.